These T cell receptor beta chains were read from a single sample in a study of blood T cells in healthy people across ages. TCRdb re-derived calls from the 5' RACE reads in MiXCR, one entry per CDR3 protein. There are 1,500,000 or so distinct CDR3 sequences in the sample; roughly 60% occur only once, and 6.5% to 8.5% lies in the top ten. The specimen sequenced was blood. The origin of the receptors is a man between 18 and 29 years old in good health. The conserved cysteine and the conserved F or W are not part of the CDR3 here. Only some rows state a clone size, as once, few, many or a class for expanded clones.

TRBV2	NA	ASSDLYSLTDTQY
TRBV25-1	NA	ASSTQFRDNRYNEQF
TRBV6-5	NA	VSSRRGTDTQY
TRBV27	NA	ASRPQGVPYYGYT
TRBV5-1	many	ASSLAGQFRDEQF
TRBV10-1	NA	AIERLAGASEQY
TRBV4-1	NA	ASSQDWERATAGANVLT
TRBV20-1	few	SAHNRGLRNYGYT
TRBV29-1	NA	SVARESSYNEQF
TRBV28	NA	ASSFYSNNSPLH
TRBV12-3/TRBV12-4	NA	ASSRTGAYTEAF
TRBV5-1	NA	ASSVDRASTGELF
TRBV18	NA	ASSRDKTPYNEQF
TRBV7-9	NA	ASNPGSSGYNEQF
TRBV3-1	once	ASSKGQSNYGYT
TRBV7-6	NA	ASSLKDSPRVEQF
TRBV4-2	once	ASSHEPFTGEDKTQY
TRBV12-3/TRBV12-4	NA	ASSLGAGGREQF
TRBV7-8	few	ASSPLPQGRETQY
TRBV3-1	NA	ASRRAGAEGYNEQF
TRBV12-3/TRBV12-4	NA	ASSLHFGTEAF
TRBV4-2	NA	ASSRRLAMNEQF
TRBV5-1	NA	ASRPYNNSPLH
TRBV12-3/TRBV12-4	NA	ASSLPGQLNQPQH
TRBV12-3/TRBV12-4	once	ASSTLEGDRYGYT
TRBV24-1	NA	ATSDLGPGGMGETQY
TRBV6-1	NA	ASRTHVSYEQY
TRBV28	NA	ASSSRTGSFYEQY
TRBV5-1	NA	ASSFGSGTNYGYT
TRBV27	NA	ASSLRVQGPRYEQY
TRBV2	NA	ASSYRGDRGGGYT
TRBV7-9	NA	ASFDGEKIYEQY
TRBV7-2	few	ASSSRRDRGRLEQY
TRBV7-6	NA	ASSVDVNQPQH
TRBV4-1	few	ASSQGPGTYYEQY
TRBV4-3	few	ASSQLEGAREQY
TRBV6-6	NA	ASSYSQDRDNEQF
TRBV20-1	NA	SGRDRPLRDNEKLF
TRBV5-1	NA	ASSLRGDHNEQF
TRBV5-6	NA	ASSWGQGKTYEQY
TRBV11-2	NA	ASSLGPGGQEFPF
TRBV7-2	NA	ASSLGQGWNIQY
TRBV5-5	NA	ASSWGQLSYEQY
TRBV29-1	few	SVEGGQGGNEQF
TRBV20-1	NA	SARSGPANIQY
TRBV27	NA	ASSPDRGNTGELF
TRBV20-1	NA	SASWGDEQF